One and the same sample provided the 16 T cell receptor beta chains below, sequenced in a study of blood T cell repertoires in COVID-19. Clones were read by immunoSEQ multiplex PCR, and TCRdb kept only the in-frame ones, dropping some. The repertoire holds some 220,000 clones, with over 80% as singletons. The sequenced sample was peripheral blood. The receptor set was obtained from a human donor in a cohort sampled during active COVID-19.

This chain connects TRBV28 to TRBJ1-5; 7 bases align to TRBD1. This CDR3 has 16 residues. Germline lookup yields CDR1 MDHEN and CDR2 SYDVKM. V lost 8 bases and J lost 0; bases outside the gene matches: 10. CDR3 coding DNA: TGTGCCAGCTGGACCCAGGGGGAGCTTAGCAATCAGCCCCAGCATTTT. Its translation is CASWTQGELSNQPQHF.

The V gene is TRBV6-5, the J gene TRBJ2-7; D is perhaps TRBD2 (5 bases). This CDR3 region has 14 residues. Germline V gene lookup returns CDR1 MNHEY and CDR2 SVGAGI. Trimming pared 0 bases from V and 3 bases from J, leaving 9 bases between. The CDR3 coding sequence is TGTGCCAGCAGTTACTCGAGGGATAACTACGAGCAGTACTTC. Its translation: CASSYSRDNYEQYF.

The CDR3 spells CAISGSIQAESNYGYTF. The CDR3 nucleotides read TGTGCCATCAGTGGGTCAATTCAGGCAGAATCTAACTATGGCTACACCTTC. The chain carries TRBV10-3 and TRBJ1-2, with no clear D. In germline, CDR1 is ENHRY, CDR2 SYGVKD. Trimming shortened V by 4 bases and J by 0 bases, and 18 bases separated the two germline ends. This CDR3 contains 17 residues.

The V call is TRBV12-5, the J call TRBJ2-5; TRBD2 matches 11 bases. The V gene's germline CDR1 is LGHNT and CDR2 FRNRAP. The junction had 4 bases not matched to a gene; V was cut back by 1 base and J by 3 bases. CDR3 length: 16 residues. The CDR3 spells CASGLGLAGTKETQYF. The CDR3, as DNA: TGTGCTAGTGGTTTGGGACTAGCGGGGACCAAAGAGACCCAGTACTTC. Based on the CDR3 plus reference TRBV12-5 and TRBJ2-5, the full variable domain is DARVTQTPRHKVTEMGQEVTMRCQPILGHNTVFWYRQTMMQGLELLAYFRNRAPLDDSGMPKDRFSAEMPDATLATLKIQPSEPRDSAVYFCASGLGLAGTKETQYFGPGTRLLVL.

The CDR3 spells CASSWGQGATEAFF. CDR3 in DNA: TGTGCCAGTAGTTGGGGACAGGGGGCCACTGAAGCTTTCTTT. The chain joins TRBV19 to TRBJ1-1; 12 nucleotides align to TRBD1. Germline V gives CDR1 LNHDA, CDR2 SQIVND (reference sequence). V lost 5 bases to trimming and J lost 4 bases; unmatched junction nucleotides: 2. The CDR3 covers 14 residues.

CDR3 amino acids: CASGLTTGGTYNEQFF. CDR3 coding DNA: TGTGCTAGTGGTTTGACAACAGGGGGCACCTACAATGAGCAGTTCTTC. This chain connects TRBV12-5 to TRBJ2-1; 9 positions match TRBD1. Unmatched junction bases numbered 4, after V lost 2 bases and J lost 2 bases. Germline V lookup: CDR1 LGHNT, CDR2 FRNRAP. The CDR3 loop spans 16 amino acids.

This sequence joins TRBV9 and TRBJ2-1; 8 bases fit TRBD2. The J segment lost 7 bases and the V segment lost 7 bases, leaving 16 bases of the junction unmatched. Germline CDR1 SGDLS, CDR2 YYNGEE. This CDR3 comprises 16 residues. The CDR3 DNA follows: TGTGCCAGCCTAGCGGGTGGGAGCGGGAGTTGGAATGAGCAGTTCTTC. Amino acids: CASLAGGSGSWNEQFF. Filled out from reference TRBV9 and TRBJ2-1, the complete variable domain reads DSGVTQTPKHLITATGQRVTLRCSPRSGDLSVYWYQQSLDQGLQFLIQYYNGEERAKGNILERFSAQQFPDLHSELNLSSLELGDSALYFCASLAGGSGSWNEQFFGPGTRLTVL.

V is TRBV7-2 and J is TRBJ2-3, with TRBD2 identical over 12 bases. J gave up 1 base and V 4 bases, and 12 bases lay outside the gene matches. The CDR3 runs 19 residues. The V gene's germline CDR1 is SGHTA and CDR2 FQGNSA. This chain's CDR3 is CASSSRTSGIGVGTDTQYF. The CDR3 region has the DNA TGTGCCAGCAGCTCCCGGACTAGCGGGATAGGAGTGGGCACAGATACGCAGTATTTT. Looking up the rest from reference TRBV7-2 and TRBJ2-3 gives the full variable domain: GAGVSQSPSNKVTEKGKDVELRCDPISGHTALYWYRQSLGQGLEFLIYFQGNSAPDKSGLPSDRFSAERTGGSVSTLTIQRTQQEDSAVYLCASSSRTSGIGVGTDTQYFGPGTRLTVL.

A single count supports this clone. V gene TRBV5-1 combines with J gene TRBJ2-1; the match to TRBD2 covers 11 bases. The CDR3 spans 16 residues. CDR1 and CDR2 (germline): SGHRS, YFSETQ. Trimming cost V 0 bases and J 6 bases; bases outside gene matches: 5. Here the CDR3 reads CASSLGLAGNGNEQFF. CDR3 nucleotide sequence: TGCGCCAGCAGCTTGGGACTAGCGGGGAATGGCAATGAGCAGTTCTTC.

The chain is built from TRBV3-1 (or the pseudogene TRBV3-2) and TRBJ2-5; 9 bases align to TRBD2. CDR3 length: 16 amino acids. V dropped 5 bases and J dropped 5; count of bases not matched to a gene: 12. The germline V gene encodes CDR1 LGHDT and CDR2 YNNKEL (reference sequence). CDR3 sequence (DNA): TGTGCCAGCAGCTGGCGACTAGCGGAGGTCCCTGAGACCCAGTACTTC. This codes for CASSWRLAEVPETQYF.

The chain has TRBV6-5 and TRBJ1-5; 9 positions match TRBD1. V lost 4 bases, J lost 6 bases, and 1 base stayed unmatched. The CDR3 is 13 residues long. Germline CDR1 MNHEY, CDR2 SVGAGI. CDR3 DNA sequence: TGTGCCAGCAGTTTGACAGGGGGTCAGCCCCAGCATTTT. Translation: CASSLTGGQPQHF.

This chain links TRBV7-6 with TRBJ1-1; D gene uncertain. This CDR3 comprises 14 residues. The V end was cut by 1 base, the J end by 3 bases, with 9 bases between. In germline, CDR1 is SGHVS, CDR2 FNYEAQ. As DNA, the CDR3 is TGTGCCAGCAGCTTAGGGTTGATAGACACTGAAGCTTTCTTT. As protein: CASSLGLIDTEAFF.

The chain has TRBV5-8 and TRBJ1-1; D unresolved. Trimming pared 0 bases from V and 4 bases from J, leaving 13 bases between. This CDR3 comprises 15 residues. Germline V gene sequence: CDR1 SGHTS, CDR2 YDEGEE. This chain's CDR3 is CASSLGGGSGTEAFF. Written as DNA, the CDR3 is TGTGCCAGCAGCTTGGGCGGAGGGAGCGGCACTGAAGCTTTCTTT.

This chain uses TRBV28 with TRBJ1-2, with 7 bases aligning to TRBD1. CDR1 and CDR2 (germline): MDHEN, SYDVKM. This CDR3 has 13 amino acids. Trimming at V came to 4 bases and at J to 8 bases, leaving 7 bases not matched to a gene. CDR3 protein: CASSSGQEEGYTF. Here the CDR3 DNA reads TGTGCCAGCAGTTCCGGACAGGAGGAAGGCTACACCTTC.

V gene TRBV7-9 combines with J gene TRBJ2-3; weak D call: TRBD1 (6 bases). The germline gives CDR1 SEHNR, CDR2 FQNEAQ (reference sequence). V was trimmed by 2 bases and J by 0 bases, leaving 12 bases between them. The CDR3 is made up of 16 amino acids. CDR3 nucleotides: TGTGCCAGCAGCTTACACAGGGTAGGGAGCACAGATACGCAGTATTTT. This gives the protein CASSLHRVGSTDTQYF. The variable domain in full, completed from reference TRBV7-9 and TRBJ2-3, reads DTGVSQNPRHKITKRGQNVTFRCDPISEHNRLYWYRQTLGQGPEFLTYFQNEAQLEKSRLLSDRFSAERPKGSFSTLEIQRTEQGDSAMYLCASSLHRVGSTDTQYFGPGTRLTVL.

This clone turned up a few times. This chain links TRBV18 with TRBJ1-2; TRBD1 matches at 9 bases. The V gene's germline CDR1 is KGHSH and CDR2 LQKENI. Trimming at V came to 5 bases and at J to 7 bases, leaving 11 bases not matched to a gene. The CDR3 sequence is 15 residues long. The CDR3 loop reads CASSSEQGAQSGYTF. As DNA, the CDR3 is TGTGCCAGCTCATCCGAACAGGGGGCGCAGTCTGGCTACACCTTC.